This T cell receptor beta chain was found in a study of Ad26.COV2.S vaccination and SARS-CoV-2 variants. The data were produced by immunoSEQ multiplex PCR, yet TCRdb's version contains in-frame clones alone and is incomplete. Among about 410,000 clones listed, roughly nine tenths were seen once. Treatment described: about 20 received Ad26.COV2.S at low or high dose, single or two shots; roughly 5 received placebo; per-sample allocation not given. The investigators took samples on day 63 after the first vaccine or placebo injection. Germline loops: CDR1 LNHDA, CDR2 SQIVND (reference sequence). CDR3 length: 17 amino acids. J lost 5 bases, V lost 1 base, and 14 bases had no gene match.

V is TRBV19 and J is TRBJ2-7; 7 nucleotides line up with TRBD1. The TCR sequence derives from a person aged 18-60 years who received the Ad26.COV2.S COVID-19 vaccine or a placebo. The sequenced sample was peripheral blood, obtained in a trial of Ad26.COV2.S vaccine versus placebo. The CDR3 loop is CASSIGGTAIKPHEQYF. The CDR3 DNA is TGTGCCAGTAGTATAGGGGGGACAGCCATCAAGCCCCACGAGCAGTACTTC.